These 17 T cell receptor beta chains originate from one sample sequenced in a study of beta chain features in type 1 diabetes. cDNA synthesis used the whole RNA isolate, giving expressed TCRB sequences. Produced via immunoSEQ multiplex PCR; TCRdb's table is partial and in-frame only. The data hold approximately 90,000 clones, with around 32% observed a single time. Source material: stem cell memory CD4+ T cells from blood. The receptor set was obtained from a young woman in good health.

The chain carries TRBV4-3 and TRBJ1-1; unclear D gene. The CDR3 spans 12 residues. Deletions cut 4 bases from V and 6 bases from J, with 9 bases between. The germline V gene encodes CDR1 LGHNA and CDR2 YSLEER. CDR3 nucleotides: TGCGCCAGCAGCCTCGTCGGGGCTGAAGCTTTCTTT. It codes for CASSLVGAEAFF.

The V call is TRBV5-1, the J call TRBJ2-1; D is possibly TRBD2 (5 bases). The CDR3 is made up of 13 amino acids. In germline, CDR1 is SGHRS, CDR2 YFSETQ. Trimming left V 5 bases short and J 6 bases short, with 12 bases between. CDR3 in DNA: TGCGCCAGCAGTTCCCCCGGAGGCAATGAGCAGTTCTTC. Its translation: CASSSPGGNEQFF.

CDR3 amino acids: CASSKLTGRKRTEAFF. The CDR3 bases are TGTGCCAGCAGCAAATTGACAGGGAGAAAGAGGACTGAAGCTTTCTTT. The rearrangement uses TRBV21-1 and TRBJ1-1; no DNA check was done on the table's D call, TRBD1. TRBV21-1 is a recognized pseudogene. The CDR3 spans 16 residues.

This clone has only a few counts. The chain links TRBV4-1 to TRBJ2-7; D not certain. The CDR3 length is 13 residues. The germline gives CDR1 MGHRA, CDR2 YSYEKL. V gave up 2 bases and J gave up 2 bases, with 7 bases separating them. CDR3 in amino acids: CASSQPSAYEQYF. DNA of the CDR3: TGCGCCAGCAGCCAACCCTCCGCCTACGAGCAGTACTTC.

This clone occurred a few times. This rearrangement joins TRBV18 to TRBJ1-2; 11 nucleotides align to TRBD1. V gave up 3 bases and J gave up 7 bases; unmatched junction bases: 7. CDR1 is KGHSH, CDR2 LQKENI, per germline. The CDR3 extends over 15 amino acids. The CDR3 is CASSPWDRGISGYTF. In DNA form, the CDR3 reads TGTGCCAGCTCACCCTGGGACAGGGGGATAAGTGGCTACACCTTC.

The chain links TRBV30 to TRBJ1-2; D is unresolved. The V gene lost 4 bases and the J gene lost 4 bases, with 16 bases spanning the gap. This CDR3 has 14 residues. Germline CDR1 GTSNPN, CDR2 SVGIG (reference sequence). The CDR3 is CAWTPSGPVYGYTF. CDR3 DNA sequence: TGTGCCTGGACACCATCCGGTCCCGTCTATGGCTACACCTTC.

This clone was observed a few times. The chain uses TRBV5-4 and TRBJ2-1; TRBD2 matches 9 bases. Germline lookup yields CDR1 SGHNT and CDR2 YYREEE (reference sequence). Unmatched junction bases numbered 14, after V lost 4 bases and J lost 12 bases. The CDR3 is 15 amino acids. The CDR3: CASSPGASGERGQFF. The DNA for the CDR3 is TGTGCCAGCAGCCCGGGGGCTAGCGGGGAAAGGGGGCAGTTCTTC.

This clone was seen a handful of times. The chain has TRBV7-2 and TRBJ2-3; 11 bases line up with TRBD2. Trimming cost V 6 bases and J 5 bases; bases outside gene matches: 10. CDR1 is SGHTA and CDR2 is FQGNSA in the germline V gene. This CDR3 is built from 16 residues. As DNA, the CDR3 is TGTGCCAGCAGTCAAACTAGCGGGGGATCTGGAGATACGCAGTATTTT. It is translated as CASSQTSGGSGDTQYF.

V is TRBV7-3 and J is TRBJ1-1; D is possibly TRBD1 (6 bases). The germline CDR1 and CDR2 sequences are SGHTA and FQGTGA. CDR3 length equals 14 residues. Trimming took off 2 bases at V and 0 bases at J, with 7 bases between the two ends. The CDR3 DNA is TGTGCCAGCAGCTTAGGGGGCATGAACACTGAAGCTTTCTTT. Protein product: CASSLGGMNTEAFF.

V and J are TRBV5-1 and TRBJ1-1; perhaps TRBD1 as D (5 bases). V was cut by 2 bases and J by 3 bases, with 11 bases left in between. Germline-derived CDR1 and CDR2 are SGHRS and YFSETQ. CDR3 length: 14 residues. CDR3 bases: TGCGCCAGCAGCTTAGGGGTACAATACACTGAAGCTTTCTTT. Translated: CASSLGVQYTEAFF.

The chain employs TRBV9 and TRBJ1-1, with a weak D call TRBD1 (5 bases). V was pared by 1 base and J by 0 bases, with 13 bases between. The germline CDR1 and CDR2 sequences are SGDLS and YYNGEE. CDR3 length: 16 amino acids. The CDR3 loop is CASSVSDRVMNTEAFF. The CDR3 DNA follows: TGTGCCAGCAGCGTAAGTGACAGAGTAATGAACACTGAAGCTTTCTTT.

V usage is TRBV6-6 and J usage is TRBJ1-1; 9 nucleotides line up with TRBD1. V dropped 9 bases and J dropped 3; count of bases not matched to a gene: 14. Germline V gene data show CDR1 as MNHNY and CDR2 as SVGAGI (reference sequence). There are 16 residues in the CDR3. The DNA for the CDR3 is TGTGCCAGTACAGCGGGAACAGGGGGCTTATACACTGAAGCTTTCTTT. This encodes CASTAGTGGLYTEAFF.

This chain uses TRBV20-1 with TRBJ2-1; D is unresolved. This CDR3 is built from 11 residues. With 4 bases removed from V and 6 bases from J, the gap between germline ends came to 7 bases. Germline assignment: CDR1 DFQATT and CDR2 SNEGSKA (reference sequence). CDR3 sequence: CSAIGSNEQFF. The CDR3 coding sequence is TGCAGTGCTATCGGGTCCAATGAGCAGTTCTTC.

This clone was observed a handful of times. This chain connects TRBV5-1 to TRBJ2-7; weak D call: TRBD1 (6 bases). Germline V gene sequence: CDR1 SGHRS, CDR2 YFSETQ. Trimming took off 5 bases at V and 2 bases at J, with 11 bases between the two ends. The CDR3 runs to 13 residues. CDR3 loop: CASSRDNTYEQYF. As DNA, the CDR3 is TGCGCCAGCAGTAGGGACAACACCTACGAGCAGTACTTC.

This rearrangement joins TRBV7-2 to TRBJ1-2; TRBD1 matches at 7 bases. CDR3 length: 15 residues. J lost 1 base, V lost 5 bases, and 7 bases had no gene match. Looked up from germline, CDR1 is SGHTA and CDR2 is FQGNSA. In DNA, the CDR3 is TGTGCCAGCAGCCTACTGACAGGGAGTAACTATGGCTACACCTTC. Translating it yields CASSLLTGSNYGYTF.

There are a few counts of this clone. This chain joins TRBV5-1 and TRBJ1-6, with a weak D call TRBD1 (5 bases). In germline, CDR1 is SGHRS, CDR2 YFSETQ. V was shortened by 0 bases and J by 0 bases, with 13 bases between the two germline ends. This CDR3 region has 18 residues. Here the CDR3 reads CASSLVFRASSYNSPLHF. The CDR3 DNA sequence: TGCGCCAGCAGCTTGGTCTTCAGGGCCAGCTCCTATAATTCACCCCTCCACTTT.

The table lists this clone with a few counts. This chain links TRBV7-9 with TRBJ1-1; tentative D call: TRBD1 (5 bases). This CDR3 contains 15 residues. V lost 6 bases to trimming and J lost 1 base, with 15 bases between them. CDR1 and CDR2 from the germline V gene are SEHNR and FQNEAQ (reference sequence). This CDR3 reads CASSSPGTPNTEAFF. The CDR3 region has the DNA TGTGCCAGCAGTTCGCCCGGGACTCCGAACACTGAAGCTTTCTTT.